This entry describes one TCR beta chain. Its specificity is not known. Sequenced by immunoSEQ multiplex PCR; TCRdb stores in-frame clones only, minus some. This sample has about 1.5 million clones; 95% to 99% occur once, and the top ten carry roughly 0.4%. The entry originates in a study of shared clonotypes between healthy human individuals. Study-wide points: Around 5% was the fraction of naive CD4 clonotypes found shared across four donors.

Germline CDR1 reads SGHDT; CDR2 reads YYEEEE. The CDR3 is made up of 16 amino acids. The V segment lost 0 bases and the J segment 4 bases; nucleotides outside the gene matches: 4. Healthy HIV-negative adults with no recent acute infections or vaccinations were recruited as donors. The sample consisted of naive CD4+ T cells sorted from blood. As for subset: CD45RA+ positively selected. This clonotype originated in a man younger than 45 in good health. J is TRBJ2-1 and V is TRBV5-6; 10 bases line up with TRBD2. The CDR3 nucleotides read TGTGCCAGCAGCTTGGTAGGTAGCGGGGGGTACAATGAGCAGTTCTTC. Its protein product is CASSLVGSGGYNEQFF.